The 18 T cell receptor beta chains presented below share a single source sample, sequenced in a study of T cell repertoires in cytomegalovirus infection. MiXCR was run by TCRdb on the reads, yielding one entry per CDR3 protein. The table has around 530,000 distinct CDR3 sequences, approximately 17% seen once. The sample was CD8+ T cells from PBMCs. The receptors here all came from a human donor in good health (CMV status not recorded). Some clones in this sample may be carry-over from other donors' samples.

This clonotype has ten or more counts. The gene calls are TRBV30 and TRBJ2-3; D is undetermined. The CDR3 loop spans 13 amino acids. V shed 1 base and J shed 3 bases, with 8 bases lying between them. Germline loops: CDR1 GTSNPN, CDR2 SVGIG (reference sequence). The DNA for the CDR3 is TGTGCCTGGAGTGCCCTCGAAACAGATACGCAGTATTTT. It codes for CAWSALETDTQYF. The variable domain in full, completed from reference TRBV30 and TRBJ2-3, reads SQTIHQWPATLVQPVGSPLSLECTVEGTSNPNLYWYRQAAGRGLQLLFYSVGIGQISSEVPQNLSASRPQDRQFILSSKKLLLSDSGFYLCAWSALETDTQYFGPGTRLTVL.

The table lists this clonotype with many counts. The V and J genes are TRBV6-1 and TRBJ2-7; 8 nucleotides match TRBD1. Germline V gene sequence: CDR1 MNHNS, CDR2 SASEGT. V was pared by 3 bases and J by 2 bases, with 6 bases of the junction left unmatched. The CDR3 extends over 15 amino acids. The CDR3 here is CASSDPGQETYEQYF. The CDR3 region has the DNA TGTGCCAGCAGTGATCCGGGACAGGAAACCTACGAGCAGTACTTC.

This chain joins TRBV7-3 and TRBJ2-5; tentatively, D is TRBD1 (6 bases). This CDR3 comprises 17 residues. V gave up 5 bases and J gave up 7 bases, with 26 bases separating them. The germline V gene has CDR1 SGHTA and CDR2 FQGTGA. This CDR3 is CASSHPEQGGNPRTQYF. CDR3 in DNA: TGTGCCAGCAGCCACCCTGAACAGGGCGGAAACCCCAGGACCCAGTACTTC.

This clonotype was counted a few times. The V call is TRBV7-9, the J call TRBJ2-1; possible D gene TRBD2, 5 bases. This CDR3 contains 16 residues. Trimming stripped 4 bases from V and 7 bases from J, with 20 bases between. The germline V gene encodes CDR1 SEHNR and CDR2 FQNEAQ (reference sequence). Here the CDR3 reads CASSSGPVETGNEQFF. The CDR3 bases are TGTGCCAGCAGCTCCGGTCCGGTCGAGACGGGGAATGAGCAGTTCTTC.

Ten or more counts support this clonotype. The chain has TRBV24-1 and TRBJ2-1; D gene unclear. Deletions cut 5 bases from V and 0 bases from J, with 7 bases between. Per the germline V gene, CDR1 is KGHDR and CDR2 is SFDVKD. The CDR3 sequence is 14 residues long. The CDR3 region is CATSAPSSYNEQFF. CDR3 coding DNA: TGTGCCACCAGTGCCCCGAGCTCCTACAATGAGCAGTTCTTC.

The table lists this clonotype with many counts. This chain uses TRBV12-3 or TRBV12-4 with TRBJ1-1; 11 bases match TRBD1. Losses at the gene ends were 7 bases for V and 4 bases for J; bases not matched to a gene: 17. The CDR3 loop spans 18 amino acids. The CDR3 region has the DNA TGTGCCAGCACTTCTTCCGGGACAGGGGGTTCGAAACGCACTGAAGCTTTCTTT. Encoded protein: CASTSSGTGGSKRTEAFF.

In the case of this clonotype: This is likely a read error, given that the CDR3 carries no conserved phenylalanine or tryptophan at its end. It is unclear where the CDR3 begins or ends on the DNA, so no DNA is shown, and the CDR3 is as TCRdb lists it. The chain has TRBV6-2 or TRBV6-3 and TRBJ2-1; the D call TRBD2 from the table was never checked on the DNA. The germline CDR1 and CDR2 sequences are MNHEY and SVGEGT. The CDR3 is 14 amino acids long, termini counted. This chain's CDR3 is CASSGTRGGDEQCY.

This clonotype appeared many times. CDR3 bases: TGTGCCAGCAGTTTAACGAGCGGGAGGGCCGGGGAGACCCAGTACTTC. It codes for CASSLTSGRAGETQYF. The V and J genes are TRBV27 and TRBJ2-5; 10 positions agree with TRBD2. V lost 2 bases to trimming and J lost 5 bases; unmatched junction nucleotides: 8. CDR1 and CDR2 (germline): MNHEY, SMNVEV (reference sequence). This CDR3 contains 16 residues.

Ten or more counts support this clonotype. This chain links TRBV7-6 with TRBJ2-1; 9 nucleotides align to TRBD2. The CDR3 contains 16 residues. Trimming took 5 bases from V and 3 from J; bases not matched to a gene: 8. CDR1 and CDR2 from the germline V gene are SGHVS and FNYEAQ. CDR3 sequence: CASSPVAGEIYNEQFF. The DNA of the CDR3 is TGTGCCAGCAGCCCGGTAGCGGGAGAGATCTACAATGAGCAGTTCTTC.

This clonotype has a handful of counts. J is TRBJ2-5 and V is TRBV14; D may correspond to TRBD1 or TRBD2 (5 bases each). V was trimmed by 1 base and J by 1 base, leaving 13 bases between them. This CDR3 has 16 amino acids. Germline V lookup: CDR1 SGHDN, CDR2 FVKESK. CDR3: CASSQVGAGSQETQYF. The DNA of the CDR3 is TGTGCCAGCAGCCAAGTCGGGGCAGGAAGCCAAGAGACCCAGTACTTC.

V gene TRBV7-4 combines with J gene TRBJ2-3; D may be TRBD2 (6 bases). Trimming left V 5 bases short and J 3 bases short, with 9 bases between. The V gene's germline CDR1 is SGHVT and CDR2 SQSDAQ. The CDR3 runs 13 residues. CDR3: CASSPSDTDTQYF. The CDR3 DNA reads TGTGCCAGCAGCCCTAGCGATACAGATACGCAGTATTTT.

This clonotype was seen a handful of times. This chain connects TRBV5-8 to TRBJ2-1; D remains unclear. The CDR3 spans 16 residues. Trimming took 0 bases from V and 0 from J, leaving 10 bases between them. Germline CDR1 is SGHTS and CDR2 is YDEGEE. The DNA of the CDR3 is TGTGCCAGCAGCTTGGCGGACGAGAGCTCCTACAATGAGCAGTTCTTC. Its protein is CASSLADESSYNEQFF.

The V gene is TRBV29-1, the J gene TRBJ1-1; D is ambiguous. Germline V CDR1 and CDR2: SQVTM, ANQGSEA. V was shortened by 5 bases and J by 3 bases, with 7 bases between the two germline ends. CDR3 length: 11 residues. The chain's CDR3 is CSVQADTEAFF. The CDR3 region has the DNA TGCAGCGTTCAGGCAGACACTGAAGCTTTCTTT.

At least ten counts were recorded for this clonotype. CDR3 DNA: TGTGCCAGCAGCTTAACAGGGGGAAGCGGCACTGAAGCTTTCTTT. Protein product: CASSLTGGSGTEAFF. This chain uses TRBV7-3 with TRBJ1-1; D might be TRBD1 (6 bases). Germline V lookup: CDR1 SGHTA, CDR2 FQGTGA. V dropped 0 bases and J dropped 4 bases, with 12 bases sitting between them. The CDR3 length is 15 residues.

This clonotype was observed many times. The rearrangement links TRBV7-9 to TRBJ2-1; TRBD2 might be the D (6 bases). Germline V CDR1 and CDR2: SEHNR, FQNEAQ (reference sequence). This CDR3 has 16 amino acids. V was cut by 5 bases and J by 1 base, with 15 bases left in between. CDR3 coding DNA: TGTGCCAGCAGCGCAAGACTAGTGAGATCCTACAATGAGCAGTTCTTC. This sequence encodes CASSARLVRSYNEQFF.

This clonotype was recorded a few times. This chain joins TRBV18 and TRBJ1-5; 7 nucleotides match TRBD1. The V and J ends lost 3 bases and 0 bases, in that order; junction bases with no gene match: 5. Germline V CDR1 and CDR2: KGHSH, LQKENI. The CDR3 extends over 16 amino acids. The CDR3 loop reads CASSPGTAHSNQPQHF. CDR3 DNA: TGTGCCAGCTCACCGGGGACAGCTCATAGCAATCAGCCCCAGCATTTT.

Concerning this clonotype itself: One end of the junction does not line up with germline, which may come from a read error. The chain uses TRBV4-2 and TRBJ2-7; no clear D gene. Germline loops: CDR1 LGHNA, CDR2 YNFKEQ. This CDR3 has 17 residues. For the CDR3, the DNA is TGTGCCAGCAGCCAAGGAAGCCAGAGGAATAGGGCCTACGAGCAGAACTTC. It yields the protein CASSQGSQRNRAYEQNF.

The CDR3 sequence is CASKTTSGSEQYF. For the CDR3, the DNA is TGTGCCAGCAAGACCACTAGCGGGAGCGAGCAGTACTTC. The chain employs TRBV6-1 and TRBJ2-7; TRBD2 matches 11 bases. CDR1 and CDR2 (germline): MNHNS, SASEGT. The CDR3 runs 13 residues. V shed 7 bases, J shed 6 bases, and the junction held 5 bases outside the gene matches.